The present T cell receptor (beta chain) was sequenced within a study of T cells in Graves' hyperthyroidism and ophthalmopathy. Amplification of TCR beta CDR3 regions was performed using RNA transcripts as template. TCR CDR3 underwent first-round RT-PCR with the HTBI primer set. One entry per CDR3 protein results from TCRdb running MiXCR on the multiplex PCR reads. The table shows 480,000 or so distinct CDR3 sequences, with 40% to 50% occurring only once. Used for diagnoses were clinical symptoms, serum thyroxine and TRAb, thyroid ultrasound and orbital computed tomography. The table lists this clonotype with a few counts. The ends were cut back, 7 bases at V and 4 bases at J, with 16 bases in the middle. The CDR3 runs to 13 residues. From germline, CDR1 is SQVTM and CDR2 ANQGSEA.

The clonotype was recovered from an adult woman with Graves' disease, either hyperthyroidism or ophthalmopathy (not recorded which). The genes are TRBV29-1 and TRBJ2-5, with D possibly being TRBD1 (6 bases). Sequencing was done on a sample of peripheral blood or thyroid tissue (not recorded which). CDR3 DNA sequence: TGCAGCGAAACACAGGGTTGGGGAGAGACCCAGTACTTC. As protein: CSETQGWGETQYF.